The TCR beta chain described here comes from a study of T cell changes during pregnancy in multiple sclerosis. The CDR3 extends over 13 amino acids. Germline V gene lookup returns CDR1 SGHTS and CDR2 YDEGEE. The V gene lost 2 bases and the J gene lost 6 bases, with 12 bases spanning the gap. Sequencing was performed with immunoSEQ multiplex PCR; in TCRdb, only in-frame clones are kept and a portion is missing. The sample has some 48,000 clones, around 91% seen once. The clonotype originates from a female donor with multiple sclerosis, enrolled in a pregnancy study. This rearrangement joins TRBV5-8 to TRBJ2-7; maybe TRBD1 (6 bases). Sequencing was performed on CD8+ T cells from peripheral blood mononuclear cells, taken in the second trimester of pregnancy. Here the CDR3 DNA reads TGTGCCAGCAGCTTACAGGGCACGGGCGAGCAGTACTTC. This codes for CASSLQGTGEQYF.